Listed below are T cell receptor beta chains from one sample, sequenced in a study of shared clonotypes between healthy human individuals. Measured with immunoSEQ multiplex PCR; TCRdb has only the in-frame clones, and not every one. The table has over a million clones, more than 65% seen once; the top ten hold over 1.3%. Material: memory CD4+ T cells sorted from blood. These receptors all come from a man aged 18 to 30 in good health. Both conserved end residues are part of each CDR3. Fields, in order: V gene, D gene, J gene, clone size, CDR3 protein, CDR3 DNA. D genes are given only for firm matches. Clone size, where shown, is once, few, many, or a class for clones that have expanded.

TRBV5-6,NA,TRBJ1-4,NA,CASSLSGPANEKLFF,TGTGCCAGCAGCTTGTCGGGACCGGCTAATGAAAAACTGTTTTTT
TRBV7-9,NA,TRBJ2-5,NA,CASSLEAATQYF,TGTGCCAGCAGCTTAGAAGCTGCGACCCAGTACTTC
TRBV9,NA,TRBJ1-2,NA,CASSVEQGAANYGYTF,TGTGCCAGCAGCGTAGAGCAGGGTGCAGCTAACTATGGCTACACCTTC
TRBV7-9,NA,TRBJ1-6,NA,CASSLVSQSNSPLHF,TGTGCCAGCAGCTTAGTTTCACAAAGTAATTCACCCCTCCACTTT
TRBV10-3,NA,TRBJ1-4,NA,CATSTNEKLFF,TGTGCCACATCAACTAATGAAAAACTGTTTTTT
TRBV2,NA,TRBJ1-1,once,CASTPRPQNTEAFF,TGTGCCAGCACACCGAGACCGCAGAACACTGAAGCTTTCTTT
TRBV7-2,NA,TRBJ2-5,NA,CASSPLAGTQYF,TGTGCCAGCAGCCCTCTCGCGGGGACCCAGTACTTC
TRBV14,NA,TRBJ1-6,few,CASSRRPGSPLHF,TGTGCCAGCAGCCGGAGACCTGGGTCACCCCTCCACTTT
TRBV5-1,NA,TRBJ1-1,once,CASSFGTDTEAFF,TGCGCCAGCAGCTTCGGGACCGACACTGAAGCTTTCTTT
TRBV5-6,TRBD2,TRBJ2-1,few,CASSDSGRADEQFF,TGTGCCAGCAGTGATAGCGGGAGGGCGGATGAGCAGTTCTTC